This TCR beta chain was profiled in a study of blood T cell repertoires in COVID-19. Study details: Collection of acute and convalescent COVID-19 samples took place in the United States, Italy and Spain. Sources were T cells, B-cell-depleted T cells, or PBMCs; the material itself was cDNA or gDNA.

V gave up 3 bases and J gave up 4 bases, with 13 bases separating them. The CDR3 spans 16 residues. As processed by the authors: Cell counts per sample came from amplifying reference gene primers. TCRdb keeps only in-frame clones here, not all; method: immunoSEQ multiplex PCR. That table is the source of V, J and clone size, and D and trimming were worked out from the DNA. The data show around 31,000 clones, with 80% to 90% seen just once and 16% held by the top ten. The genes are TRBV23-1 and TRBJ1-6, with a weak D call TRBD1 (5 bases). TRBV23-1 is filed as an ORF, its function uncertain. Specimen: peripheral blood. The TCR was taken from a man of 80 years or more with acute or convalescent COVID-19. The CDR3 spells CASSQPGTSYNSPLHF. The CDR3 nucleotides read TGCGCCAGCAGTCAGCCAGGGACTTCTTATAATTCACCCCTCCACTTT.